The clone carrying this T cell receptor beta chain was detected a few times. Its target is unknown. CDR3 length equals 14 residues. Between the trimmed V and J ends, which lost 5 bases and 6 bases, there was a span of 14 bases. Germline V CDR1 and CDR2: SGHRS, YFSETQ. By quantitative 5'-RACE with molecular barcodes, the TCR beta libraries were made. One entry per CDR3 protein results from TCRdb running MiXCR on the 5' RACE reads. The data show more than 300,000 distinct CDR3 sequences, approximately 8.2% seen once. The entry originates in a study of CD8 T cells in ankylosing spondylitis. General study findings and limits: Reports say disease-linked clones showed up significantly more in matched ankylosing spondylitis synovial fluid. Ankylosing spondylitis blood appeared to be characterized by a TCR beta motif of 7 to 9 highly homologous variants.

Material for sequencing was blood, either unsorted or a sorted T cell fraction (not recorded which). This rearrangement joins TRBV5-1 to TRBJ1-4; D is ambiguous. The clonotype comes from a male donor with ankylosing spondylitis. In nucleotides, the CDR3 is TGCGCCAGCAGGGAGCGACGGGCGGATGAAAAACTGTTTTTT. Its protein is CASRERRADEKLFF.